This T cell receptor beta chain was observed in a study of radiotherapy plus CTLA-4 blockade in lung cancer. Study-wide results and caveats: It was early blood T cell clone dynamics, with interferon-beta, that reportedly best predicted response. Once radiotherapy plus ipilimumab had been given, TCR clones derived from tumor expanded in blood.

Profiling relied on immunoSEQ multiplex PCR, and the TCRdb table lists in-frame clones only, not all of them. This sample has about 80,000 clones, with about 80% found just once. This clone was observed a handful of times. The antigen is not known. Chemo-refractory metastatic non-small-cell lung cancer patients received focal radiation with ipilimumab CTLA-4 blockade. The CDR3 sequence is 15 residues long. Germline CDR1 and CDR2: MGHRA and YSYEKL. V was pared by 3 bases and J by 3 bases, with 3 bases of the junction left unmatched. This TCR was sampled from a human donor with non-small cell lung cancer who had stable disease on radiotherapy plus ipilimumab. V gene TRBV4-1 combines with J gene TRBJ1-4, with 8 bases matching TRBD1. The source material was peripheral blood, sampled from a patient treated with radiotherapy plus ipilimumab. In DNA, the CDR3 is TGCGCCAGCAGCCAGGGACAGGTCCCTAATGAAAAACTGTTTTTT. It encodes CASSQGQVPNEKLFF.